One sample yielded the 27 T cell receptor beta chains listed below, sequenced in a study of cytomegalovirus exposure and HLA in healthy donors. Use of 60 Vbeta and 13 Jbeta primers characterized the PCR. Libraries were prepared by immunoSEQ multiplex PCR; TCRdb keeps only in-frame clonotypes and omits some of them. The data show 130,000 or so clones, and the top ten clones hold 2.2%. The sequenced sample was PBMCs. The receptors originated from a woman aged 18-30 years in good health and CMV-seronegative.

This chain links TRBV5-1 with TRBJ1-2; D ambiguous. V was shortened by 1 base and J by 1 base, with 11 bases between the two germline ends. The V gene's germline CDR1 is SGHRS and CDR2 YFSETQ. CDR3 length: 15 residues. The CDR3 coding sequence is TGCGCCAGCAGCTTGATGCAGGCGAATAACTATGGCTACACCTTC. Amino acids: CASSLMQANNYGYTF. Together with reference TRBV5-1 and TRBJ1-2, the CDR3 gives the full variable domain: KAGVTQTPRYLIKTRGQQVTLSCSPISGHRSVSWYQQTPGQGLQFLFEYFSETQRNKGNFPGRFSGRQFSNSRSEMNVSTLELGDSALYLCASSLMQANNYGYTFGSGTRLTVV.

CDR3 in DNA: TGTGCCAGCAGCCTAGGACAGGGGTCTAGTAGCACTGAAGCTTTCTTT. This codes for CASSLGQGSSSTEAFF. The chain joins TRBV11-2 to TRBJ1-1; the match to TRBD1 covers 9 bases. Trimming took 5 bases from V and 4 from J; bases not matched to a gene: 11. CDR3 length: 16 amino acids. Germline-derived CDR1 and CDR2 are SGHAT and FQNNGV.

J is TRBJ1-5 and V is TRBV19, with 11 positions matching TRBD1. CDR3 length equals 15 residues. V gave up 4 bases and J gave up 3 bases; unmatched junction bases: 2. CDR1 is LNHDA, CDR2 SQIVND, per germline (reference sequence). The CDR3 region has the DNA TGTGCCAGTAGTAGGGACAGGGGGTCCAATCAGCCCCAGCATTTT. Its protein is CASSRDRGSNQPQHF.

The chain joins TRBV28 to TRBJ2-3, with TRBD2 as a possible D gene (6 bases). The CDR3 has 15 amino acids. In germline, CDR1 is MDHEN, CDR2 SYDVKM. V lost 5 bases, J lost 0 bases, and 12 bases lay in between. The CDR3 sequence is CASSPLAYSTDTQYF. CDR3 DNA: TGTGCCAGCAGTCCCCTAGCGTACAGCACAGATACGCAGTATTTT.

The chain employs TRBV11-2 and TRBJ2-1; 7 nucleotides align to TRBD2. Trimming at V came to 2 bases and at J to 4 bases, leaving 11 bases not matched to a gene. CDR1 and CDR2 (germline): SGHAT, FQNNGV. The CDR3 runs 17 residues. The DNA for the CDR3 is TGTGCCAGCAGCTTATCCTCTCTAGCGGACACTTACAATGAGCAGTTCTTC. Its translation is CASSLSSLADTYNEQFF.

The CDR3: CASSRESGYSPLHF. The CDR3 region has the DNA TGTGCCAGCAGCCGGGAGTCGGGTTACTCACCCCTCCACTTT. The genes are TRBV27 and TRBJ1-6; unclear D gene. The CDR3 loop spans 14 amino acids. Trimming cost V 6 bases and J 10 bases, with 16 bases left between them. CDR1 and CDR2 from the germline V gene are MNHEY and SMNVEV (reference sequence).

This chain uses TRBV10-3 with TRBJ2-3; 7 bases map to TRBD1. V lost 5 bases and J lost 3; bases outside the gene matches: 8. From germline, CDR1 is ENHRY and CDR2 SYGVKD. The CDR3 extends over 15 amino acids. The CDR3 sequence: CAISTGDDWTDTQYF. CDR3 DNA sequence: TGTGCCATCAGTACAGGGGATGATTGGACAGATACGCAGTATTTT.

This chain connects TRBV10-3 to TRBJ1-2; TRBD1 matches 7 bases. Germline CDR1 and CDR2: ENHRY and SYGVKD. CDR3 size: 16 residues. V lost 7 bases and J lost 3; bases outside the gene matches: 14. CDR3 coding DNA: TGTGCCATCAAAAGTAGCGGAGGGGGCAGCCACTATGGCTACACCTTC. Translation gives CAIKSSGGGSHYGYTF.

This rearrangement joins TRBV14 to TRBJ2-5; tentative D call: TRBD2 (6 bases). V lost 1 base, J lost 1 base, and 16 bases lay in between. Germline-derived CDR1 and CDR2 are SGHDN and FVKESK. The CDR3 consists of 17 residues. CDR3 nucleotide sequence: TGTGCCAGCAGCCAAGGCACGGGGGAGACAGTCCAAGAGACCCAGTACTTC. This encodes CASSQGTGETVQETQYF.

The chain links TRBV5-4 to TRBJ1-4; the D is unclear. The CDR3 spans 13 residues. CDR1 is SGHNT and CDR2 is YYREEE in the germline V gene (reference sequence). The V gene lost 4 bases and the J gene lost 8 bases, with 12 bases spanning the gap. CDR3 DNA sequence: TGTGCCAGCAGCGTTGCGGATCGGGAAAAACTGTTTTTT. This gives the protein CASSVADREKLFF.

V gene TRBV12-5 combines with J gene TRBJ2-5; 8 bases match TRBD2. The CDR3 loop spans 20 amino acids. Germline loops: CDR1 LGHNT, CDR2 FRNRAP. Trimming took 1 base from V and 0 from J; bases not matched to a gene: 16. The CDR3, as DNA: TGTGCTAGTGGTTTGGACCAAAAGCTGAGCGGGAGCCGTAACCAAGAGACCCAGTACTTC. Protein sequence: CASGLDQKLSGSRNQETQYF.

This chain uses TRBV7-6 with TRBJ2-3; D ambiguous. The CDR3 has 12 amino acids. Germline values: CDR1 SGHVS, CDR2 FNYEAQ. V lost 4 bases and J lost 1, with 3 bases in between. CDR3 nucleotides: TGTGCCAGCAGCTCTCGCACAGATACGCAGTATTTT. As protein: CASSSRTDTQYF.

The genes are TRBV4-2 and TRBJ2-2, with D perhaps TRBD2 (5 bases). Trimming stripped 2 bases from V and 3 bases from J, with 13 bases between. Germline CDR1 LGHNA, CDR2 YNFKEQ. The CDR3 loop spans 16 amino acids. CDR3 in amino acids: CASSQLFPGDTGELFF. In DNA form, the CDR3 reads TGTGCCAGCAGCCAATTATTTCCCGGGGACACCGGGGAGCTGTTTTTT.

This chain connects TRBV6-6 to TRBJ1-1; D gene uncertain. Trimming shortened V by 6 bases and J by 5 bases, and 13 bases separated the two germline ends. The CDR3 runs to 13 residues. Germline CDR1 reads MNHNY; CDR2 reads SVGAGI (reference sequence). The CDR3 region is CASRQERETEAFF. CDR3 coding DNA: TGTGCCAGCAGGCAGGAGCGGGAGACTGAAGCTTTCTTT.

The chain uses TRBV18 and TRBJ1-5; 7 positions agree with TRBD1. CDR3 length: 19 amino acids. V gave up 4 bases and J gave up 2 bases; unmatched junction bases: 17. Germline lookup yields CDR1 KGHSH and CDR2 LQKENI. The CDR3 nucleotides read TGTGCCAGCTCACTCCGGCCGGGATGGGGACAGACCCGCAATCAGCCCCAGCATTTT. Amino acid sequence: CASSLRPGWGQTRNQPQHF.

This chain joins TRBV5-6 and TRBJ1-3; D is unclear. CDR1 and CDR2 (germline): SGHDT, YYEEEE. This CDR3 region has 19 residues. Trimming stripped 0 bases from V and 0 bases from J, with 19 bases between. Here the CDR3 reads CASSLGASGDFLSGNTIYF. CDR3 DNA: TGTGCCAGCAGCTTGGGGGCCTCGGGAGATTTTCTCTCTGGAAACACCATATATTTT.

The V and J genes are TRBV7-3 and TRBJ2-2; 7 nucleotides line up with TRBD1. The CDR3 length is 14 residues. V trimming: 5 bases; J trimming: 2 bases; junction bases outside the gene matches: 2. Germline V lookup: CDR1 SGHTA, CDR2 FQGTGA. The DNA of the CDR3 is TGTGCCAGCAGCCGACAGGGAAACACCGGGGAGCTGTTTTTT. It specifies CASSRQGNTGELFF.

Concerning this clone: Other DNA sequences in the same sample also yield this CDR3. This rearrangement joins TRBV6-4 to TRBJ2-1; 11 bases map to TRBD2. V shed 2 bases and J 7 bases; nucleotides not matched to a gene: 4. The CDR3 covers 15 residues. CDR1 and CDR2 from the germline V gene are MRHNA and SNTAGT. CDR3 DNA sequence: TGTGCCAGCAGTGACGGAACTAGCGGGAGAAATGAGCAGTTCTTC. It encodes CASSDGTSGRNEQFF.

V and J are TRBV5-8 and TRBJ1-1; 7 nucleotides line up with TRBD1. V shed 4 bases, J shed 0 bases, and the junction held 6 bases outside the gene matches. The CDR3 sequence is 15 residues long. CDR1 and CDR2 from the germline V gene are SGHTS and YDEGEE. CDR3: CASSPGGTVNTEAFF. Here the CDR3 DNA reads TGTGCCAGCAGCCCGGGGGGGACAGTGAACACTGAAGCTTTCTTT. The full variable domain, with the rest looked up from reference TRBV5-8 and TRBJ1-1, is EAGVTQSPTHLIKTRGQQATLRCSPISGHTSVYWYQQALGLGLQFLLWYDEGEERNRGNFPPRFSGRQFPNYSSELNVNALELEDSALYLCASSPGGTVNTEAFFGQGTRLTVV.

The chain has TRBV19 and TRBJ2-1, with D possibly being TRBD2 (6 bases). CDR3 length equals 14 residues. The V end lost 4 bases, the J end lost 5 bases, and 12 bases lay between the germline ends. From germline, CDR1 is LNHDA and CDR2 SQIVND (reference sequence). For the CDR3, the DNA is TGTGCCAGTAGTAGGCTAGCGAACCACAATGAGCAGTTCTTC. Its translation is CASSRLANHNEQFF.

This chain connects TRBV15 to TRBJ2-5; 9 bases agree with TRBD2. Near its end, the DNA agrees better with TRBJ2-7, so the J call may be wrong. The CDR3 consists of 15 residues. The V gene's germline CDR1 is LNHNV and CDR2 YYDKDF (reference sequence). CDR3 sequence: CATSGYSGSSYEQYF. In DNA, the CDR3 is TGTGCCACCAGCGGTTATAGCGGGAGCTCCTACGAGCAGTACTTC.

The rearrangement links TRBV5-1 to TRBJ2-1; 8 bases are a match to TRBD2. The CDR3 runs to 14 residues. V was clipped by 4 bases and J by 1 base; unmatched bases: 1. CDR1 SGHRS and CDR2 YFSETQ come from the germline V gene. The CDR3 reads CASSPGGSYNEQFF. CDR3 coding DNA: TGCGCCAGCAGCCCGGGAGGGTCCTACAATGAGCAGTTCTTC.

This chain joins TRBV19 and TRBJ1-4; D is perhaps TRBD1 (5 bases). Germline assignment: CDR1 LNHDA and CDR2 SQIVND (reference sequence). The CDR3 runs to 15 residues. The V end was cut by 3 bases, the J end by 4 bases, with 12 bases between. CDR3 in amino acids: CASSISGQVNEKLFF. CDR3 DNA: TGTGCCAGTAGTATTAGCGGACAAGTTAATGAAAAACTGTTTTTT.

DNA of the CDR3: TGTGCCTGGAGTCCTAGCGGGAGAGAGACCCAGTACTTC. The encoded protein is CAWSPSGRETQYF. This chain uses TRBV30 with TRBJ2-5; 10 bases are a match to TRBD2. V was clipped by 2 bases and J by 4 bases; unmatched bases: 1. The CDR3 consists of 13 residues. CDR1 GTSNPN and CDR2 SVGIG come from the germline V gene (reference sequence).

This chain joins TRBV5-1 and TRBJ2-5, with 11 nucleotides matching TRBD2. The V gene end was trimmed by 4 bases and the J gene end by 3 bases; junction bases not matched to a gene: 8. There are 16 residues in the CDR3. From germline, CDR1 is SGHRS and CDR2 YFSETQ. The CDR3 reads CASSGSETSGEETQYF. The CDR3 DNA follows: TGCGCCAGCAGCGGCTCAGAGACTAGCGGGGAAGAGACCCAGTACTTC.

The V call is TRBV6-6, the J call TRBJ2-2, with 13 bases identical to TRBD2. Trimming removed 7 bases from V and 5 bases from J; junction bases left unmatched: 7. The CDR3 runs to 16 residues. The germline V gene encodes CDR1 MNHNY and CDR2 SVGAGI (reference sequence). CDR3 residues: CASNLGLAGDTGELFF. CDR3 nucleotides: TGTGCCAGCAACCTTGGACTAGCGGGAGATACCGGGGAGCTGTTTTTT.

The chain links TRBV18 to TRBJ2-3; 8 bases agree with TRBD1. The V gene's germline CDR1 is KGHSH and CDR2 LQKENI. J was trimmed by 4 bases and V by 4 bases; bases with no gene match: 10. The CDR3 is 16 residues long. The CDR3 reads CASSQTGTGMADTQYF. CDR3 in DNA: TGTGCCAGCTCACAGACCGGGACAGGCATGGCAGATACGCAGTATTTT.